This passage covers 15 T cell receptor beta chains from one sample sequenced in a study of radiation and T cells in renal cell carcinoma. Time point specified: blood 2 weeks post-SBRT. Treatment given: 15 Gy SBRT to primary tumor, nephrectomy 4 weeks later. This table comes from immunoSEQ multiplex PCR, and its TCRdb copy is limited to in-frame clones, with some not included. Among around 70,000 clones listed, over 80% were seen once. The sequencing used blood, collected from a patient whose treatment included radiotherapy and nephrectomy. The receptors come from a man aged 55 to 70 with renal cell carcinoma.

The J gene is TRBJ1-1, the V gene TRBV2; possible D gene TRBD1, 5 bases. The CDR3 covers 15 residues. V lost 7 bases and J lost 4, with 19 bases in between. Germline assignment: CDR1 SNHLY and CDR2 FYNNEI. The CDR3 DNA follows: TGTGCCAGCACCCAAACGGCGGGGGATCTCACTGAAGCTTTCTTT. Encoded protein: CASTQTAGDLTEAFF.

V is TRBV7-9 and J is TRBJ2-5; D not resolved. Germline-derived CDR1 and CDR2 are SEHNR and FQNEAQ (reference sequence). The CDR3 sequence is 11 residues long. The V end was cut by 5 bases, the J end by 1 base, with 2 bases between. The CDR3 DNA follows: TGTGCCAGCAGCCCCCAAGAGACCCAGTACTTC. Its protein is CASSPQETQYF.

This chain connects TRBV7-9 to TRBJ1-2; 8 bases fit TRBD1. Per the germline V gene, CDR1 is SEHNR and CDR2 is FQNEAQ (reference sequence). The CDR3 covers 14 residues. V gave up 5 bases and J gave up 1 base; unmatched junction bases: 3. CDR3 nucleotide sequence: TGTGCCAGCAGCCGGACAGGGCTTAACTATGGCTACACCTTC. It translates to CASSRTGLNYGYTF.

This chain links TRBV7-3 with TRBJ1-1; 7 bases agree with TRBD1. Germline V gives CDR1 SGHTA, CDR2 FQGTGA. The CDR3 length is 14 residues. The V segment lost 5 bases and the J segment 3 bases; nucleotides outside the gene matches: 6. CDR3 bases: TGTGCCAGCAGCAGACAGGGTAGGGACACTGAAGCTTTCTTT. Its translation: CASSRQGRDTEAFF.

The V and J genes are TRBV14 and TRBJ2-5; possible D gene TRBD1, 5 bases. This CDR3 is 14 amino acids long. V lost 2 bases, J lost 5 bases, and 12 bases lay in between. Germline CDR1 SGHDN, CDR2 FVKESK. The CDR3 spells CASSQQGLGETQYF. The CDR3 nucleotides are TGTGCCAGCAGCCAACAGGGTCTCGGGGAGACCCAGTACTTC.

The chain links TRBV6-6 to TRBJ1-5, with 7 positions matching TRBD1. The germline V gene encodes CDR1 MNHNY and CDR2 SVGAGI (reference sequence). The CDR3 contains 16 residues. V shed 7 bases, J shed 2 bases, and the junction held 11 bases outside the gene matches. The CDR3 loop is CASTTHGQEGNQPQHF. In nucleotides, the CDR3 is TGTGCCAGCACTACTCACGGACAGGAGGGCAATCAGCCCCAGCATTTT.

This clone came up once. This sequence joins TRBV5-1 and TRBJ2-1, with D hard to call. The V and J ends lost 1 base and 4 bases respectively, with 6 bases between them. Germline CDR1 is SGHRS and CDR2 is YFSETQ. CDR3 length equals 13 residues. CDR3 region: CASSLNRYNEQFF. In nucleotides, the CDR3 is TGCGCCAGCAGCTTGAACAGATACAATGAGCAGTTCTTC.

The chain combines TRBV5-1 with TRBJ2-3; D remains ambiguous. Looked up from germline, CDR1 is SGHRS and CDR2 is YFSETQ. The CDR3 sequence is 14 residues long. Deletions cut 2 bases from V and 2 bases from J, with 9 bases between. CDR3 DNA: TGCGCCAGCAGCTTTACTCGGGTCACAGATACGCAGTATTTT. It is translated as CASSFTRVTDTQYF.

The V and J genes are TRBV28 and TRBJ1-2, with D unclear. CDR3 length equals 13 residues. CDR1 and CDR2 from the germline V gene are MDHEN and SYDVKM. Deletions cut 7 bases from V and 6 bases from J, with 15 bases between. Here the CDR3 reads CASTPRPGNGYTF. As DNA, the CDR3 is TGTGCCAGCACCCCCCGCCCGGGAAATGGCTACACCTTC.

This chain links TRBV4-2 with TRBJ2-3; 11 positions agree with TRBD1. J lost 6 bases, V lost 4 bases, and 6 bases had no gene match. The CDR3 length is 15 residues. The germline V gene encodes CDR1 LGHNA and CDR2 YNFKEQ. CDR3 sequence (DNA): TGTGCCAGCAGCCCCGGACAGGGGGCGTGGGATACGCAGTATTTT. Translating it yields CASSPGQGAWDTQYF.

This chain joins TRBV10-2 and TRBJ2-2; D is tentatively TRBD1 or TRBD2 (5 bases each). V lost 8 bases and J 7 bases, leaving 17 bases between the germline ends. This CDR3 has 14 amino acids. Looked up from germline, CDR1 is WSHSY and CDR2 is SAAADI. CDR3 sequence: CASGGGREFGELFF. The CDR3 DNA reads as TGCGCCAGCGGTGGGGGACGCGAGTTCGGGGAGCTGTTTTTT.

This chain joins TRBV7-6 and TRBJ2-7, with 11 nucleotides matching TRBD2. This CDR3 region has 14 residues. After removal of 6 bases from V and 2 bases from J, the junction contained 3 bases not matched to a gene. Looked up from germline, CDR1 is SGHVS and CDR2 is FNYEAQ. This CDR3 reads CASSYSGRAYEQYF. The CDR3 bases are TGTGCCAGCAGTTATAGCGGGAGGGCCTACGAGCAGTACTTC.

The chain recombines TRBV4-2 with TRBJ2-2; D uncertain. Trimming removed 1 base at V and 2 bases at J, with 5 bases between. The CDR3 spans 14 residues. Germline CDR1 and CDR2: LGHNA and YNFKEQ. CDR3 in amino acids: CASSQGPNTGELFF. CDR3 sequence (DNA): TGTGCCAGCAGCCAAGGGCCAAACACCGGGGAGCTGTTTTTT.

V and J are TRBV9 and TRBJ2-6, with D possibly being TRBD1 or TRBD2 (5 bases each). This CDR3 has 16 amino acids. The germline V gene encodes CDR1 SGDLS and CDR2 YYNGEE. V lost 4 bases, J lost 0 bases, and 11 bases lay in between. This chain's CDR3 is CASSLGESSGANVLTF. The CDR3 DNA follows: TGTGCCAGCAGCTTAGGGGAGTCCTCTGGGGCCAACGTCCTGACTTTC.

The genes are TRBV4-1 and TRBJ2-5, with 9 bases lining up with TRBD2. The germline V gene has CDR1 MGHRA and CDR2 YSYEKL. Unmatched junction bases numbered 8, after V lost 3 bases and J lost 3 bases. The CDR3 extends over 16 amino acids. CDR3 nucleotide sequence: TGCGCCAGCAGCCAGGGGGTAGCGGGAGTTGAAGAGACCCAGTACTTC. Residues: CASSQGVAGVEETQYF.